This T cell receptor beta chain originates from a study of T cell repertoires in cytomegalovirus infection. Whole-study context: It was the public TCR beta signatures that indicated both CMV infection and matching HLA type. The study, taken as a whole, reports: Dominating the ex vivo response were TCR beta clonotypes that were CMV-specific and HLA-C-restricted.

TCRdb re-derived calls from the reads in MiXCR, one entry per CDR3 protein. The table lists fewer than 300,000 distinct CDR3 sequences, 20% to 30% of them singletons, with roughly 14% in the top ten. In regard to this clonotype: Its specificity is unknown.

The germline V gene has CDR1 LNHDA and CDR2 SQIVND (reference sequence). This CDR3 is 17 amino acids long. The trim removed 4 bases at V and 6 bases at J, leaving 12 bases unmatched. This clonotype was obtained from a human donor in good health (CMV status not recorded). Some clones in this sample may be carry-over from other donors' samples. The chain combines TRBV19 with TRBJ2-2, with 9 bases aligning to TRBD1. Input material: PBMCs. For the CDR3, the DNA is TGTGCCAGTAGTACCCCCCGGACAGGGGTAGTCGCCGGGGAGCTGTTTTTT. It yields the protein CASSTPRTGVVAGELFF. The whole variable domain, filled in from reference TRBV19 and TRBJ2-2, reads DGGITQSPKYLFRKEGQNVTLSCEQNLNHDAMYWYRQDPGQGLRLIYYSQIVNDFQKGDIAEGYSVSREKKESFPLTVTSAQKNPTAFYLCASSTPRTGVVAGELFFGEGSRLTVL.